Below, 21 T cell receptor beta chains from the same sample are listed, as sequenced in a study of CD8 T cells in Susac syndrome. An input of about 0.5 to 1 ug of RNA was subjected to reverse transcription using random hexamers. Via MiXCR, TCRdb re-called the immunoSEQ multiplex PCR reads, giving one row per CDR3 protein. The sample lists approximately 280,000 distinct CDR3 sequences, about 85% seen once, with around 0.12% in the top ten. Sequencing input: CD8+ T cells from PBMCs. Receptor source: a human donor with multiple sclerosis.

The rearrangement joins TRBV7-3 to TRBJ2-2; 13 bases map to TRBD2. The trim removed 4 bases at V and 4 bases at J, leaving 9 bases unmatched. The CDR3 spans 18 residues. Germline V lookup: CDR1 SGHTA, CDR2 FQGTGA. The CDR3 DNA is TGTGCCAGCAGCTCCCTAGGACTAGCGGGAGCCGGCACCGGGGAGCTGTTTTTT. Residues: CASSSLGLAGAGTGELFF.

The chain links TRBV5-1 to TRBJ2-1; 8 nucleotides line up with TRBD2. The CDR3 consists of 15 residues. From germline, CDR1 is SGHRS and CDR2 YFSETQ. J gave up 8 bases and V 0 bases, and 7 bases lay outside the gene matches. CDR3 bases: TGCGCCAGCAGCTTGGTCGGTAGCGGGATTGATGAGCAGTTCTTC. Amino acids: CASSLVGSGIDEQFF. Variable domain in full (rest from reference TRBV5-1 and TRBJ2-1): KAGVTQTPRYLIKTRGQQVTLSCSPISGHRSVSWYQQTPGQGLQFLFEYFSETQRNKGNFPGRFSGRQFSNSRSEMNVSTLELGDSALYLCASSLVGSGIDEQFFGPGTRLTVL.

This rearrangement joins TRBV6-5 to TRBJ2-5; the D gene is possibly TRBD1 (6 bases). Per the germline V gene, CDR1 is MNHEY and CDR2 is SVGAGI. The CDR3 consists of 16 residues. The V gene lost 4 bases and the J gene lost 5 bases, with 20 bases spanning the gap. CDR3 sequence: CASSSSLPTGIETQYF. CDR3 coding DNA: TGTGCCAGCAGTTCGTCCCTCCCTACAGGGATCGAGACCCAGTACTTC.

J is TRBJ2-1 and V is TRBV5-4; TRBD2 aligns across 10 bases. Germline values: CDR1 SGHNT, CDR2 YYREEE (reference sequence). V lost 3 bases, J lost 3 bases, and 6 bases stayed unmatched. The CDR3 is 16 residues long. Here the CDR3 reads CASSWKLAGSYNEQFF. The CDR3 nucleotides are TGTGCCAGCAGCTGGAAACTAGCGGGAAGCTACAATGAGCAGTTCTTC. Full variable domain (remainder filled in from reference TRBV5-4 and TRBJ2-1): ETGVTQSPTHLIKTRGQQVTLRCSSQSGHNTVSWYQQALGQGPQFIFQYYREEENGRGNFPPRFSGLQFPNYSSELNVNALELDDSALYLCASSWKLAGSYNEQFFGPGTRLTVL.

This clonotype was seen only once. This chain joins TRBV5-4 and TRBJ2-1; 13 bases match TRBD2. V gave up 3 bases and J gave up 7 bases; unmatched junction bases: 28. CDR3 length: 23 residues. The germline V gene has CDR1 SGHNT and CDR2 YYREEE (reference sequence). The CDR3 region is CASSWELAGGQGDIRGAGNEQFF. The CDR3 bases are TGTGCCAGCAGCTGGGAACTAGCGGGAGGGCAGGGGGATATAAGGGGAGCGGGTAATGAGCAGTTCTTC.

The chain joins TRBV20-1 to TRBJ2-7; D is unclear. The CDR3 covers 13 residues. Per the germline V gene, CDR1 is DFQATT and CDR2 is SNEGSKA (reference sequence). Trimming removed 4 bases from V and 6 bases from J, with 16 bases in between. The CDR3 DNA follows: TGCAGTGCTACGCCCTTCGAGCTGGGCGAGCAGTACTTC. Amino acids: CSATPFELGEQYF.

This chain links TRBV27 with TRBJ1-2; 9 bases align to TRBD1. The germline CDR1 and CDR2 sequences are MNHEY and SMNVEV (reference sequence). The CDR3 sequence is 16 residues long. V gave up 4 bases and J gave up 3 bases; unmatched junction bases: 9. The CDR3 sequence: CASSSTIQGAYYGYTF. CDR3 nucleotide sequence: TGTGCCAGCAGTTCGACGATACAGGGGGCCTACTATGGCTACACCTTC.

The rearrangement joins TRBV2 to TRBJ2-3; possibly TRBD1 for D (6 bases). Germline CDR1 SNHLY, CDR2 FYNNEI. Trimming took 7 bases from V and 4 from J, leaving 9 bases between them. This CDR3 comprises 12 residues. The CDR3 DNA sequence: TGTGCCAGCACAGGGGTGGCAGATACGCAGTATTTT. Translating gives CASTGVADTQYF.

The rearrangement links TRBV15 to TRBJ2-2; no firm D call. Trimming took off 1 base at V and 6 bases at J, with 9 bases between the two ends. The CDR3 has 14 amino acids. CDR1 and CDR2 (germline): LNHNV, YYDKDF (reference sequence). This CDR3 reads CATSRGGAAGELFF. CDR3 bases: TGTGCCACCAGCAGAGGCGGTGCGGCCGGGGAGCTGTTTTTT.

The rearrangement uses TRBV3-1 and TRBJ2-4; TRBD1 matches 7 bases. CDR1 is LGHDT, CDR2 YNNKEL, per germline (reference sequence). CDR3 length equals 16 residues. The junction had 12 bases not matched to a gene; V was cut back by 4 bases and J by 6 bases. Here the CDR3 reads CASSLTTGWNRNIQYF. CDR3 nucleotides: TGTGCCAGCAGCCTCACGACAGGGTGGAATAGAAACATTCAGTACTTC.

This chain connects TRBV24-1 to TRBJ2-5; D perhaps matches TRBD2 (6 bases). The CDR3 has 13 residues. Deletions cut 5 bases from V and 9 bases from J, with 15 bases between. Germline CDR1 KGHDR, CDR2 SFDVKD. The CDR3 region has the DNA TGTGCCACCAGTGTTGGCGGGATGGGTCCCCAGTACTTC. Translation: CATSVGGMGPQYF.

The chain has TRBV27 and TRBJ2-7; weak D call: TRBD1 (6 bases). Per germline, CDR1 MNHEY and CDR2 SMNVEV (reference sequence). Trimming took 3 bases from V and 6 from J, leaving 12 bases between them. The CDR3 has 13 residues. This CDR3 is CASSLGAGIEQYF. Written as DNA, the CDR3 is TGTGCCAGCAGTTTGGGGGCAGGGATCGAGCAGTACTTC.

The CDR3 loop reads CASSLPGQGSEQYF. The CDR3 region has the DNA TGTGCCAGCAGCTTACCGGGACAGGGTTCCGAGCAGTACTTC. This sequence joins TRBV7-9 and TRBJ2-7; TRBD1 aligns across 9 bases. Trimming removed 2 bases from V and 6 bases from J; junction bases left unmatched: 5. The CDR3 length is 14 residues. Per the germline V gene, CDR1 is SEHNR and CDR2 is FQNEAQ (reference sequence).

The CDR3 sequence: CASSLSLEQYF. The DNA of the CDR3 is TGTGCCAGCAGCTTGAGTCTCGAGCAGTACTTC. The J gene is TRBJ2-7, the V gene TRBV5-6; D gene uncertain. This CDR3 spans 11 amino acids. V was cut by 1 base and J by 6 bases, with 5 bases left in between. The germline gives CDR1 SGHDT, CDR2 YYEEEE.

V usage is TRBV7-9 and J usage is TRBJ2-6; no reliable D call. The CDR3 runs to 14 residues. The germline V and J ends were trimmed by 6 bases and 0 bases, with 6 bases remaining between them. Germline V gives CDR1 SEHNR, CDR2 FQNEAQ (reference sequence). CDR3 sequence (DNA): TGTGCCAGCAGTCACAACTCTGGGGCCAACGTCCTGACTTTC. Encoded protein: CASSHNSGANVLTF.

The chain uses TRBV24-1 and TRBJ2-1, with no clear D. The CDR3 contains 13 residues. Per germline, CDR1 KGHDR and CDR2 SFDVKD. V gave up 1 base and J gave up 8 bases, with 8 bases separating them. The CDR3 DNA reads TGTGCCACCAGTGATTTCGTAATGGATGAGCAGTTCTTC. Residues: CATSDFVMDEQFF.

The J gene is TRBJ2-7, the V gene TRBV19; 9 bases map to TRBD1. Germline assignment: CDR1 LNHDA and CDR2 SQIVND (reference sequence). This CDR3 region has 16 residues. V shed 7 bases, J shed 3 bases, and the junction held 13 bases outside the gene matches. In DNA form, the CDR3 reads TGTGCCAGTACCCCCTCGGGGACAGGGCCGGGCTACGAGCAGTACTTC. Its translation: CASTPSGTGPGYEQYF.

For the CDR3, the DNA is TGTGCCAGCAGCCTCGCGGAAGAGGGGCCAAATACGCAGTATTTT. This translates into CASSLAEEGPNTQYF. The chain links TRBV12-3 or TRBV12-4 to TRBJ2-3, with D perhaps TRBD1 or TRBD2 (5 bases each). Between the trimmed V and J ends, which lost 6 bases and 7 bases, there was a span of 20 bases. This CDR3 has 15 residues.

The gene calls are TRBV20-1 and TRBJ1-3; no firm D call. The germline V gene encodes CDR1 DFQATT and CDR2 SNEGSKA (reference sequence). The CDR3 is 12 residues long. CDR3 sequence: CSLLPSGNTIYF. The CDR3 nucleotides are TGCAGCCTGCTTCCCTCTGGAAACACCATATATTTT.

The gene calls are TRBV6-2 or TRBV6-3 and TRBJ2-1; 14 nucleotides line up with TRBD2. The V segment lost 6 bases and the J segment 1 base; nucleotides outside the gene matches: 11. The CDR3 runs 19 residues. CDR1 and CDR2 from the germline V gene are MNHEY and SVGEGT. The CDR3, as DNA: TGTGCCAGCAGCAATTTTCCGGGACTAGCGGGAGATTCCTACAATGAGCAGTTCTTC. It encodes CASSNFPGLAGDSYNEQFF.

The V call is TRBV27, the J call TRBJ2-1; D is unclear. V lost 4 bases, J lost 0 bases, and 13 bases lay in between. This CDR3 is built from 16 residues. CDR1 is MNHEY, CDR2 SMNVEV, per germline (reference sequence). The CDR3 sequence is CASSSIPPSSYNEQFF. The CDR3 coding sequence is TGTGCCAGCAGTTCAATTCCTCCGAGCTCCTACAATGAGCAGTTCTTC.